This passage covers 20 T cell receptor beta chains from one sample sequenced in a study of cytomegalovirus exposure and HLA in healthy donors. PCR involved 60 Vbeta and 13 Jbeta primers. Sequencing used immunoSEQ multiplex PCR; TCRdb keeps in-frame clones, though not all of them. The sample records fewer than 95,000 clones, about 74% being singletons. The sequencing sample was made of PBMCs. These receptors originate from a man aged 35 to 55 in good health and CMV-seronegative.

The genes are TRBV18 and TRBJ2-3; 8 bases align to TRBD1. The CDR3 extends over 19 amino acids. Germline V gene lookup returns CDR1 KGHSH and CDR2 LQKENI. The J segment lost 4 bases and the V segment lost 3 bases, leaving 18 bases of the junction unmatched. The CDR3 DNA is TGTGCCAGCTCACCCAAACGTTCCAGGGGGCCCCTGTTCGCAGATACGCAGTATTTT. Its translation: CASSPKRSRGPLFADTQYF.

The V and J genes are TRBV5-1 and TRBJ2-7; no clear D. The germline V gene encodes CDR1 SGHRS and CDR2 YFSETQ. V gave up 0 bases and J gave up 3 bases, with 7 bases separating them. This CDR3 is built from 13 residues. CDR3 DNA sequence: TGCGCCAGCAGCTTGGTGTCGTTCTACGAGCAGTACTTC. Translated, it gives CASSLVSFYEQYF.

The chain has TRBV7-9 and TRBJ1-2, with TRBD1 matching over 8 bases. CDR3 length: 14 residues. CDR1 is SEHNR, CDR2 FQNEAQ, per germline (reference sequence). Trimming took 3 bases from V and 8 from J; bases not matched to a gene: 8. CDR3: CASSFFQGAKGYTF. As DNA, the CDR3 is TGTGCCAGCAGCTTTTTTCAGGGGGCTAAAGGCTACACCTTC.

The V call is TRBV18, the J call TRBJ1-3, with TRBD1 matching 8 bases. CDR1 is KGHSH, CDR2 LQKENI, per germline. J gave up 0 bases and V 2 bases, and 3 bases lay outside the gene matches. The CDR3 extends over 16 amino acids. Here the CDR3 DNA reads TGTGCCAGCTCACCAGGGACAGGTATCTCTGGAAACACCATATATTTT. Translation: CASSPGTGISGNTIYF.

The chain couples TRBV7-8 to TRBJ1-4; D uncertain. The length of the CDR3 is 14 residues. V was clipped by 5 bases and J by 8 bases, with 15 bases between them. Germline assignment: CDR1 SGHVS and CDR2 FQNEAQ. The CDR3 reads CASSRRTEPEKLFF. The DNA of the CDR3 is TGTGCCAGCAGCCGCCGGACTGAACCCGAAAAACTGTTTTTT.

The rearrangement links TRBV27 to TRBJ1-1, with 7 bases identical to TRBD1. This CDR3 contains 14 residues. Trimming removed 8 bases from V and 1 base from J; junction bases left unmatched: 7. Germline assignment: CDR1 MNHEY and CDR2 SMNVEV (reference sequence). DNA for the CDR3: TGTGCCAGCGGACTTGACAGGGCGAACACTGAAGCTTTCTTT. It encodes CASGLDRANTEAFF.

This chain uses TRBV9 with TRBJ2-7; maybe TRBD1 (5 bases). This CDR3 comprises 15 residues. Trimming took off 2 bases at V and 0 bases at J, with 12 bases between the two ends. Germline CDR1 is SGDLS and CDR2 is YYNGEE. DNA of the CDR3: TGTGCCAGCAGCGTCGCAGGGCCAAGCTCCTACGAGCAGTACTTC. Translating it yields CASSVAGPSSYEQYF.

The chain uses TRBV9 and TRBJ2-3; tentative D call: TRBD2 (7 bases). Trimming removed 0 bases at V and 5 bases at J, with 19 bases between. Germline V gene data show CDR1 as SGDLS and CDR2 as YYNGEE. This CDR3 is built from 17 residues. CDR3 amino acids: CASSVDVGGPGGDTQYF. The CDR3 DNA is TGTGCCAGCAGCGTAGACGTCGGGGGGCCCGGGGGAGATACGCAGTATTTT.

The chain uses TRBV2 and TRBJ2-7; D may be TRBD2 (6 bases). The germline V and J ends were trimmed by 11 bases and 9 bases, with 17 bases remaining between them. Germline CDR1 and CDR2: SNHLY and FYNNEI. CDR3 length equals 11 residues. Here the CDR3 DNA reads TGTGCCCGCTCCCCTGGGGGAGGGCAGTACTTC. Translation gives CARSPGGGQYF.

The CDR3 region has the DNA TGTGCCAGCAGCGCACAGGGCAGGGGGAGTGTCCACGAGCAGTACTTC. Translating gives CASSAQGRGSVHEQYF. This chain uses TRBV21-1 with TRBJ2-7; TRBD1, the table's D call, lacks a check against the DNA. TRBV21-1 is a documented pseudogene. This CDR3 comprises 16 residues.

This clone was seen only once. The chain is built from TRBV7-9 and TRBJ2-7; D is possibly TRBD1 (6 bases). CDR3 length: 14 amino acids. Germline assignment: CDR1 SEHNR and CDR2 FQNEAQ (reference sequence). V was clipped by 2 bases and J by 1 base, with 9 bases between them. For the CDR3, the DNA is TGTGCCAGCAGCTTATCCACAGGGTCCTACGAGCAGTACTTC. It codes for CASSLSTGSYEQYF.

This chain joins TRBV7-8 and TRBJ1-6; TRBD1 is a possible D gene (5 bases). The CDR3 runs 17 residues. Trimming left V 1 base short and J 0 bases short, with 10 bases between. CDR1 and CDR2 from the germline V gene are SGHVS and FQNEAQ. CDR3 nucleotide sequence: TGTGCCAGCAGCTTAGTTAGACAGCACTCCTATAATTCACCCCTCCACTTT. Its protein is CASSLVRQHSYNSPLHF.

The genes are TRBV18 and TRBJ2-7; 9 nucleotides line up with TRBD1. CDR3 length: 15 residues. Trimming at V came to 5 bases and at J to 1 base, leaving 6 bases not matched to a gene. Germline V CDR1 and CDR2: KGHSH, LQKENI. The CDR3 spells CASSTTGGGSYEQYF. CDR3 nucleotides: TGTGCCAGCTCAACGACAGGGGGGGGGTCCTACGAGCAGTACTTC.

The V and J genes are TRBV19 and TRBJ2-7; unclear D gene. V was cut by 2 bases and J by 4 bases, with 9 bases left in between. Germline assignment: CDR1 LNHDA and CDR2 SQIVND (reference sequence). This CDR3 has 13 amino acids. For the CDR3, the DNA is TGTGCCAGTAGTATAAGTATCGGGTACGAGCAGTACTTC. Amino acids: CASSISIGYEQYF.

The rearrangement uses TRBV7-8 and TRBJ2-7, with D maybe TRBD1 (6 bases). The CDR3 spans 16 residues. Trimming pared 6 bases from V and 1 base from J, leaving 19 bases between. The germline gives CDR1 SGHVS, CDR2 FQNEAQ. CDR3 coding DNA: TGTGCCAGCAGTACCCTAGGGGGATCTGGGTCCTACGAGCAGTACTTC. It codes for CASSTLGGSGSYEQYF.

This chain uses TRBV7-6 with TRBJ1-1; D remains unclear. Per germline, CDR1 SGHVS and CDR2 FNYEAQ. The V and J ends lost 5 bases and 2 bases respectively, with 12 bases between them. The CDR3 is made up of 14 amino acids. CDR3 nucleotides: TGTGCCAGCAGCACCCGGTTGGTTAACACTGAAGCTTTCTTT. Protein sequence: CASSTRLVNTEAFF.

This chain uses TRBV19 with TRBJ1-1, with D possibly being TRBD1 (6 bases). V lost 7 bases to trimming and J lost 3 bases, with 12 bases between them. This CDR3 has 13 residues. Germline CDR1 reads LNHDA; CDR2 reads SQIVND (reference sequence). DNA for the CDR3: TGTGCCAGTACTCAGGGGTATCACACTGAAGCTTTCTTT. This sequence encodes CASTQGYHTEAFF.

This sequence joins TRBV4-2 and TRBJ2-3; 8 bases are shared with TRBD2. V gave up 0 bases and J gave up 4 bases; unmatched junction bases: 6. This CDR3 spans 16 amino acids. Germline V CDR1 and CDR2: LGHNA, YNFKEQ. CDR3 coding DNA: TGTGCCAGCAGCCAAGAAGGCGCGGGGGGCCCAGATACGCAGTATTTT. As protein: CASSQEGAGGPDTQYF.

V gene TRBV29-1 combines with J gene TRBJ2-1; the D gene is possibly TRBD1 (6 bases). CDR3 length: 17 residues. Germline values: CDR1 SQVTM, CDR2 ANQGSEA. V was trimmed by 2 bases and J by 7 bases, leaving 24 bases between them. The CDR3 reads CSVEKGQGLRLGNEQFF. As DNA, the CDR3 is TGCAGCGTTGAAAAGGGGCAGGGGCTTAGATTAGGTAATGAGCAGTTCTTC.

The CDR3 region is CASSFRDYGYTF. DNA for the CDR3: TGTGCCAGCAGCTTCCGTGACTATGGCTACACCTTC. V gene TRBV11-2 combines with J gene TRBJ1-2, with D unclear. V dropped 3 bases and J dropped 3 bases, with 5 bases sitting between them. This CDR3 comprises 12 residues. Germline CDR1 and CDR2: SGHAT and FQNNGV.